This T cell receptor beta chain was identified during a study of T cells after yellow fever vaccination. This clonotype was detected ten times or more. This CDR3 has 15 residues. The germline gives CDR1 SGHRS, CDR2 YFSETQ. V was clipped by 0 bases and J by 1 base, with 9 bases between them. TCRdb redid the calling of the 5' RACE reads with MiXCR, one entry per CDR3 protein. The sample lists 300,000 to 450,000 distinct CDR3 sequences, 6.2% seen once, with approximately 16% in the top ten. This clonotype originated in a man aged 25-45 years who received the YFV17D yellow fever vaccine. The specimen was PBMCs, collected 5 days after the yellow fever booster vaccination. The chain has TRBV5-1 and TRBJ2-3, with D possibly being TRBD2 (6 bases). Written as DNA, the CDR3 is TGCGCCAGCAGCTTGGCTCCGGGGGGCACAGATACGCAGTATTTT. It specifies CASSLAPGGTDTQYF.